The 27 T cell receptor beta chains listed next were all sequenced from one sample in a study of cytomegalovirus exposure and HLA in healthy donors. The PCR contained 60 Vbeta and 13 Jbeta primers. Assay used: immunoSEQ multiplex PCR; TCRdb lists only in-frame clones, some missing. Seen here are about 230,000 clones, 85% to 90% observed once, and the top ten hold approximately 1%. The sequenced sample consisted of PBMCs. These receptors were taken from a woman younger than 30 in good health and CMV-seronegative.

CDR3 nucleotide sequence: TGTGCCAGCAGTCCCCGCGGACTCATGAACACTGAAGCTTTCTTT. Translated: CASSPRGLMNTEAFF. The chain links TRBV27 to TRBJ1-1; D unresolved. Looked up from germline, CDR1 is MNHEY and CDR2 is SMNVEV (reference sequence). The CDR3 is 15 residues long. V lost 5 bases to trimming and J lost 0 bases, with 13 bases between them.

V and J are TRBV6-5 and TRBJ1-3, with 9 bases aligning to TRBD1. The germline V gene encodes CDR1 MNHEY and CDR2 SVGAGI. The CDR3 extends over 15 amino acids. With V trimmed by 6 bases and J by 4 bases, 7 bases remained unmatched. The CDR3 spells CASRTDRGPGNTIYF. As DNA, the CDR3 is TGTGCCAGCAGAACGGACAGGGGCCCAGGAAACACCATATATTTT.

The gene calls are TRBV5-1 and TRBJ1-6; perhaps TRBD1 as D (5 bases). The CDR3 consists of 15 residues. With 4 bases removed from V and 7 bases from J, the gap between germline ends came to 15 bases. CDR1 and CDR2 (germline): SGHRS, YFSETQ. For the CDR3, the DNA is TGCGCCAGCAGCGGCGTAGACAGCAGGAATTCACCCCTCCACTTT. It codes for CASSGVDSRNSPLHF.

The chain carries TRBV6-5 and TRBJ2-1; 11 nucleotides line up with TRBD2. The CDR3 covers 16 residues. Trimming took 1 base from V and 9 from J; bases not matched to a gene: 8. Germline V gene lookup returns CDR1 MNHEY and CDR2 SVGAGI. CDR3 nucleotides: TGTGCCAGCAGTTACTATGTAGCGGGAGGGAGAAGTGAGCAGTTCTTC. It translates to CASSYYVAGGRSEQFF.

The chain carries TRBV20-1 and TRBJ2-5, with a possible D match to TRBD1 (5 bases). The CDR3 spans 11 residues. The V gene's germline CDR1 is DFQATT and CDR2 SNEGSKA (reference sequence). Trimming removed 7 bases at V and 3 bases at J, with 9 bases between. CDR3 residues: CSGGREETQYF. The DNA of the CDR3 is TGCAGTGGGGGCAGGGAAGAGACCCAGTACTTC.

CDR3 amino acids: CASGRTGRPYEQYF. Here the CDR3 DNA reads TGTGCCAGCGGTCGGACAGGCCGACCCTACGAGCAGTACTTC. The rearrangement links TRBV6-6 to TRBJ2-7, with 7 bases matching TRBD1. V gave up 8 bases and J gave up 2 bases; unmatched junction bases: 9. Per the germline V gene, CDR1 is MNHNY and CDR2 is SVGAGI (reference sequence). The CDR3 is 14 amino acids.

The chain's CDR3 is CASRLTGGYTEAFF. The CDR3 DNA reads TGTGCCAGCAGACTGACAGGGGGGTACACTGAAGCTTTCTTT. This chain connects TRBV6-5 to TRBJ1-1; 9 bases are a match to TRBD1. The CDR3 is made up of 14 amino acids. Per germline, CDR1 MNHEY and CDR2 SVGAGI. The V gene end was trimmed by 6 bases and the J gene end by 3 bases; junction bases not matched to a gene: 5.

The chain recombines TRBV7-2 with TRBJ2-1; unclear D gene. The CDR3 has 13 amino acids. The V and J ends lost 4 bases and 6 bases respectively, with 10 bases between them. In germline, CDR1 is SGHTA, CDR2 FQGNSA. The CDR3 sequence is CASSSQRRNEQFF. DNA of the CDR3: TGTGCCAGCAGCTCCCAGCGACGCAATGAGCAGTTCTTC.

The V call is TRBV4-3, the J call TRBJ2-1; D is possibly TRBD1 (6 bases). CDR1 is LGHNA, CDR2 YSLEER, per germline. The CDR3 loop spans 12 amino acids. Trimming left V 4 bases short and J 15 bases short, with 16 bases between. The CDR3 bases are TGCGCCAGCAGCCTCTCACAGGGAATTCTGTTCTTC. This sequence encodes CASSLSQGILFF.

The rearrangement joins TRBV4-1 to TRBJ1-6; no definite D call. The CDR3 length is 16 residues. CDR1 MGHRA and CDR2 YSYEKL come from the germline V gene. The germline V and J ends were trimmed by 5 bases and 7 bases, with 18 bases remaining between them. CDR3 coding DNA: TGCGCCAGCAGCGCCCCGAAGGGAGATCCCAATTCACCCCTCCACTTT. This sequence encodes CASSAPKGDPNSPLHF.

The gene calls are TRBV20-1 and TRBJ1-1; unclear D gene. Trimming took off 3 bases at V and 7 bases at J, with 9 bases between the two ends. Germline V CDR1 and CDR2: DFQATT, SNEGSKA (reference sequence). CDR3 size: 11 residues. This CDR3 is CSASSGFEAFF. The CDR3 DNA is TGCAGTGCTAGTTCAGGCTTTGAAGCTTTCTTT.

The chain links TRBV11-2 to TRBJ1-1; no definite D call. Germline V gene lookup returns CDR1 SGHAT and CDR2 FQNNGV. The V end was cut by 7 bases, the J end by 4 bases, with 10 bases between. The CDR3 loop spans 12 amino acids. The CDR3 nucleotides are TGTGCCAGCAACCTAATTGGCACTGAAGCTTTCTTT. Its protein is CASNLIGTEAFF.

The chain joins TRBV4-2 to TRBJ2-1; TRBD2 matches 7 bases. The CDR3 spans 15 residues. Germline loops: CDR1 LGHNA, CDR2 YNFKEQ. The trim removed 0 bases at V and 1 base at J, leaving 0 bases unmatched. The CDR3 sequence is CASSQDSGSYNEQFF. The CDR3 coding sequence is TGTGCCAGCAGCCAAGATAGCGGGTCCTACAATGAGCAGTTCTTC.

The chain combines TRBV25-1 with TRBJ1-2; 9 bases map to TRBD1. Trimming took 3 bases from V and 0 from J; bases not matched to a gene: 8. The CDR3 has 17 residues. Germline CDR1 is MGHDK and CDR2 is SYGVNS. This CDR3 reads CASSDPLGQGPNYGYTF. The CDR3 nucleotides read TGTGCCAGCAGTGATCCCCTGGGACAGGGTCCTAACTATGGCTACACCTTC.

The chain joins TRBV4-3 to TRBJ2-7, with D maybe TRBD2 (6 bases). There are 16 residues in the CDR3. Looked up from germline, CDR1 is LGHNA and CDR2 is YSLEER. The V gene lost 0 bases and the J gene lost 0 bases, with 12 bases spanning the gap. CDR3 sequence: CASSQDGGTSSYEQYF. In DNA, the CDR3 is TGCGCCAGCAGCCAAGACGGGGGAACCAGCTCCTACGAGCAGTACTTC.

The chain is built from TRBV4-3 and TRBJ2-7; 8 bases line up with TRBD1. Germline V gives CDR1 LGHNA, CDR2 YSLEER. With 1 base clipped from V and 2 bases from J, the junction kept 13 bases outside the gene matches. The CDR3 runs 18 residues. DNA of the CDR3: TGCGCCAGCAGCCAAGGCCCCCCAAGACAGGGGCCAGCCTACGAGCAGTACTTC. Translated, it gives CASSQGPPRQGPAYEQYF.

The chain links TRBV2 to TRBJ2-7; weak D call: TRBD1 (6 bases). Trimming stripped 8 bases from V and 4 bases from J, with 9 bases between. Germline CDR1 is SNHLY and CDR2 is FYNNEI. CDR3 length equals 11 residues. CDR3 nucleotides: TGTGCCAGCTACGGACAGTACGAGCAGTACTTC. Amino acids: CASYGQYEQYF.

The CDR3 loop is CASSEGQQGGYEQYF. DNA of the CDR3: TGTGCCAGCTCAGAGGGGCAACAGGGGGGCTACGAGCAGTACTTC. The chain recombines TRBV18 with TRBJ2-7, with 8 bases identical to TRBD1. Germline CDR1 is KGHSH and CDR2 is LQKENI. The CDR3 totals 15 residues. Trimming took 5 bases from V and 3 from J; bases not matched to a gene: 9. The full variable domain, its missing parts supplied by reference TRBV18 and TRBJ2-7, is NAGVMQNPRHLVRRRGQEARLRCSPMKGHSHVYWYRQLPEEGLKFMVYLQKENIIDESGMPKERFSAEFPKEGPSILRIQQVVRGDSAAYFCASSEGQQGGYEQYFGPGTRLTVT.

The V gene is TRBV11-1, the J gene TRBJ2-3, with 16 bases matching TRBD2. The CDR3 has 19 residues. After removal of 3 bases from V and 1 base from J, the junction contained 7 bases not matched to a gene. CDR1 and CDR2 (germline): SGHAT, FQDESV (reference sequence). DNA for the CDR3: TGTGCCAGCAGCTTGGGACTAGCGGGGGGGCAGATGGGCACAGATACGCAGTATTTT. Residues: CASSLGLAGGQMGTDTQYF.

This clone came up a few times. V and J are TRBV6-5 and TRBJ2-7; TRBD1 agrees at 8 bases. CDR1 is MNHEY, CDR2 SVGAGI, per germline. This CDR3 has 15 amino acids. Germline trimming cut 0 bases from V and 4 bases from J; bases unmatched to any gene: 5. CDR3 sequence: CASSYSAGGFYEQYF. The CDR3 coding sequence is TGTGCCAGCAGTTACTCGGCAGGGGGCTTTTACGAGCAGTACTTC.

This chain joins TRBV12-2 and TRBJ2-7; no check of the table's D call, TRBD2, against the DNA was made. The closer fit of TRBJ2-5 to the DNA end suggests the J call may be wrong. TRBV12-2 is a recognized pseudogene. The CDR3 has 15 amino acids. In DNA form, the CDR3 reads TGTGCAAGTCGCTCGACTAGCGGGGTCCAAGAGACCCAGTACTTC. It codes for CASRSTSGVQETQYF.

CDR3: CASSWTSGKTSTDTQYF. In DNA, the CDR3 is TGTGCCAGCAGCTGGACTAGCGGGAAAACGAGCACAGATACGCAGTATTTT. V is TRBV7-9 and J is TRBJ2-3, with 12 nucleotides matching TRBD2. Per the germline V gene, CDR1 is SEHNR and CDR2 is FQNEAQ (reference sequence). The CDR3 consists of 17 residues. Trimming removed 4 bases from V and 0 bases from J; junction bases left unmatched: 5.

The chain links TRBV19 to TRBJ2-1; 7 bases map to TRBD2. Germline CDR1 is LNHDA and CDR2 is SQIVND (reference sequence). The CDR3 length is 18 residues. With 4 bases clipped from V and 0 bases from J, the junction kept 12 bases outside the gene matches. The CDR3 DNA reads as TGTGCCAGTAGTAATCGGGGAGGGCCCGCTAGCTCCTACAATGAGCAGTTCTTC. Protein product: CASSNRGGPASSYNEQFF.

V gene TRBV5-8 combines with J gene TRBJ1-1, with TRBD1 matching 9 bases. The CDR3 has 14 amino acids. The V segment lost 1 base and the J segment 3 bases; nucleotides outside the gene matches: 1. Germline CDR1 and CDR2: SGHTS and YDEGEE. The CDR3 protein is CASSLWTGDTEAFF. The CDR3 DNA is TGTGCCAGCAGCTTGTGGACAGGGGACACTGAAGCTTTCTTT.

The chain carries TRBV15 and TRBJ2-1; 14 nucleotides match TRBD2. Germline CDR1 reads LNHNV; CDR2 reads YYDKDF (reference sequence). The V segment lost 3 bases and the J segment 12 bases; nucleotides outside the gene matches: 7. This CDR3 is 15 amino acids long. CDR3 sequence: CATSRGGLAGVGQFF. The CDR3, as DNA: TGTGCCACCAGCAGGGGGGGACTAGCGGGAGTGGGGCAGTTCTTC.

This clone appeared once. This sequence joins TRBV5-1 and TRBJ2-5; tentatively, D is TRBD1 (5 bases). The DNA end is more similar to TRBJ2-7, so the J call may be wrong. Germline CDR1 and CDR2: SGHRS and YFSETQ. This CDR3 has 14 residues. For the CDR3, the DNA is TGCGCCAGCAGCCCCAGGGTAGTGTCCTACGAGCAGTACTTC. This encodes CASSPRVVSYEQYF.

The V call is TRBV27, the J call TRBJ2-1, with D possibly TRBD1 on 6 matching bases. This CDR3 is 13 amino acids long. Trimming shortened V by 6 bases and J by 7 bases, and 13 bases separated the two germline ends. Per germline, CDR1 MNHEY and CDR2 SMNVEV (reference sequence). CDR3 nucleotides: TGTGCCAGCAGCCGGACAGAAATTAATGAGCAGTTCTTC. Protein: CASSRTEINEQFF.